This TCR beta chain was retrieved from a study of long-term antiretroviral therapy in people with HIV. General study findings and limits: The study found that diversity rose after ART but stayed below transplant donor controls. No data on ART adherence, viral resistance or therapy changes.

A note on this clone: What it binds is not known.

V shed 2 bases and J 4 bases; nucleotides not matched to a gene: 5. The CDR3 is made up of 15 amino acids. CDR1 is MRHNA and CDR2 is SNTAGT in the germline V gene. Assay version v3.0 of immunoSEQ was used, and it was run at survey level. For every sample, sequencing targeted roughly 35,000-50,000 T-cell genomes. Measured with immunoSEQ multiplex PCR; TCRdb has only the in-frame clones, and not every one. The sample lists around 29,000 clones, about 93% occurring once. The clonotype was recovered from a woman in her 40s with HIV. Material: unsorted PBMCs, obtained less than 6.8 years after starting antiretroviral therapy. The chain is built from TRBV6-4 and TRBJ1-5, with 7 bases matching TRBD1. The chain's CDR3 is CASSDKGQANQPQHF. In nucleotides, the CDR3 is TGTGCCAGCAGTGACAAAGGACAGGCTAATCAGCCCCAGCATTTT.